The clone carrying this T cell receptor (beta chain) was observed a few times. Its target is unknown. Sample time point: newly diagnosed GD, antithyroid drugs for less than 3 months. The TCR library was made from RNA extracted from PBMCs. Collection of peripheral blood (about 8.1 milliliters) was done using EDTA tubes. This entry comes from a study of regulatory T cells in long-lasting Graves disease. V trimming: 0 bases; J trimming: 6 bases; junction bases outside the gene matches: 4. Germline V gives CDR1 SEHNR, CDR2 FQNEAQ (reference sequence). The CDR3 is 15 residues long. Building the TCR beta libraries relied on iRepertoire HTBI primers, and CDR3 regions underwent Arm-PCR. A single record per CDR3 protein comes from TCRdb applying MiXCR to the multiplex PCR reads. This sample has approximately 350,000 distinct CDR3 sequences, with 15% to 20% found just once. General study points: Persistent-disease Graves' patients showed less TCR diversity than new cases.

These data were also reused for a study on T cells in Graves' hyperthyroidism and ophthalmopathy.

This TCR was sampled from a woman between 18 and 29 years old with Graves disease. This material consisted of peripheral blood mononuclear cells (PBMCs), taken at new diagnosis, from a patient treated with antithyroid drugs. The V gene is TRBV7-9, the J gene TRBJ2-2; 7 bases are a match to TRBD1. CDR3 in DNA: TGTGCCAGCAGCTTAGCGAACAGGGGTGCCGGGGAGCTGTTTTTT. It codes for CASSLANRGAGELFF.